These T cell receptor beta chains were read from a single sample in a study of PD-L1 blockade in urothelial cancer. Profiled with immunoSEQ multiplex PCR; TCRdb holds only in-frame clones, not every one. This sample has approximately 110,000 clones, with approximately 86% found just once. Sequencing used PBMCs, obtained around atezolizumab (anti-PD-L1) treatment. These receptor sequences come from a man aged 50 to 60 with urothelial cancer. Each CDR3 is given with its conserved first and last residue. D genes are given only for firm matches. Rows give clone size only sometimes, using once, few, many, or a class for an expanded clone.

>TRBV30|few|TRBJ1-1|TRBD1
TGTGCCTGGAGTCCAGGGACAGGGTGGACTGAAGCTTTCTTT
CAWSPGTGWTEAFF
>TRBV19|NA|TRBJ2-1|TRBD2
TGTGCCAGTAGTTCCTGGACTAGCGGGAGCATTGGCAATGAGCAGTTCTTC
CASSSWTSGSIGNEQFF
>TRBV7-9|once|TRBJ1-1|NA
TGTGCCAGCAGCGCCTACGGCGGAGCAAACACTGAAGCTTTCTTT
CASSAYGGANTEAFF
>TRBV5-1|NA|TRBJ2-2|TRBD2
TGCGCCAGCAGCTTAGTCACTAGCGGGTCCACCGGGGAGCTGTTTTTT
CASSLVTSGSTGELFF
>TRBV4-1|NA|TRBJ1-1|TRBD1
TGCGCCAGCAGCCGAGGGGGACAGGGGGCTCGGACTGAAGCTTTCTTT
CASSRGGQGARTEAFF
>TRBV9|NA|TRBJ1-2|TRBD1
TGTGCCAGCAGCCGGGACAGACTTTCCGGCTATGGCTACACCTTC
CASSRDRLSGYGYTF
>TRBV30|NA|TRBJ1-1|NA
TGTGCCTGGCAGCAGCCGGGGGGGACTGAAGCTTTCTTT
CAWQQPGGTEAFF
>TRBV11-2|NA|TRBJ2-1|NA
TGTGCCAGCACCACGGGGAATGAGCAGTTCTTC
CASTTGNEQFF
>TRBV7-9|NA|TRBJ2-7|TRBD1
TGTGCCAGCAGCTTAGTAGGGACAGGCTCCTACGAGCAGTACTTC
CASSLVGTGSYEQYF
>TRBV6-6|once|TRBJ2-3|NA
TGTGCCAGCAGAACCCCCGGGGGGCTCGACACAGATACGCAGTATTTT
CASRTPGGLDTDTQYF
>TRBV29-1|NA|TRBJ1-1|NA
TGCAGCGTTTTAATGAACACTGAAGCTTTCTTT
CSVLMNTEAFF
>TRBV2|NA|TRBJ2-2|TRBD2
TGTGCCAGCAGGACCGGGACTAGCGGGAGGGCCGGGGAGCTGTTTTTT
CASRTGTSGRAGELFF
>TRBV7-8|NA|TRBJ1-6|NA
TGTGCCAGTAACTTCCAGGGTTTTAATTCACCCCTCCACTTT
CASNFQGFNSPLHF
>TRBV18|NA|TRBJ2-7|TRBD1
TGTGCCAGCTCATATGGGACAGGCTACGAGCAGTACTTC
CASSYGTGYEQYF
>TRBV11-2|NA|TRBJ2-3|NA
TGTGCCAGCAGCTTAGATCAGGGAGATACGCAGTATTTT
CASSLDQGDTQYF
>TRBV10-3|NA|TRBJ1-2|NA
TGTGCCATCAGTGAGATCCAGATGTTTGGCTACACCTTC
CAISEIQMFGYTF
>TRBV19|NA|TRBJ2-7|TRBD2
TGTGCCAGTAGTCGGGAGGGCACCTACGAGCAGTACTTC
CASSREGTYEQYF
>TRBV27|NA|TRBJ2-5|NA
TGTGCCAGCAGTTTAAACGGTGGGGCCGAGACCCAGTACTTC
CASSLNGGAETQYF
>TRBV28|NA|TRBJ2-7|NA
TGTGCCAGCAGTTTGTCACCCGACAGACTCTCATCCTACGAGCAGTACTTC
CASSLSPDRLSSYEQYF